One and the same sample provided the 19 T cell receptor beta chains below, sequenced in a study of beta chain features in type 1 diabetes. Findings of the study overall: All four CD4+ subsets of Type 1 diabetes patients contained TCRB CDR3s that were moderately but significantly shorter.

Which antigens these TCRs recognize remains unknown. Of the isolated RNA, all was reverse transcribed, and so the sequenced material was expressed TCRB transcripts. Produced via immunoSEQ multiplex PCR; TCRdb's table is partial and in-frame only. The repertoire has about 740,000 clones, 13% of them found once; the top ten carry 0.02% to 0.025%. Material for sequencing was naive CD4+ T cells from blood. The source of these receptors is a man between 18 and 29 years old with type 1 diabetes.

This clone turned up a few times. The rearrangement uses TRBV27 and TRBJ2-5; TRBD2 aligns across 9 bases. The V segment lost 8 bases and the J segment 4 bases; nucleotides outside the gene matches: 8. This CDR3 has 14 residues. Germline V gives CDR1 MNHEY, CDR2 SMNVEV (reference sequence). CDR3 sequence (DNA): TGTGCCAGCGGGAGTAGCGGGGGAAGAGAGACCCAGTACTTC. Protein: CASGSSGGRETQYF.

A few counts support this clone. V is TRBV25-1 and J is TRBJ2-2; D gene ambiguous. This CDR3 has 15 amino acids. V dropped 3 bases and J dropped 0 bases, with 8 bases sitting between them. Germline values: CDR1 MGHDK, CDR2 SYGVNS. DNA of the CDR3: TGTGCCAGCAGTGAGGCCCAGGCGAACACCGGGGAGCTGTTTTTT. It encodes CASSEAQANTGELFF. Looking up the rest from reference TRBV25-1 and TRBJ2-2 gives the full variable domain: EADIYQTPRYLVIGTGKKITLECSQTMGHDKMYWYQQDPGMELHLIHYSYGVNSTEKGDLSSESTVSRIRTEHFPLTLESARPSHTSQYLCASSEAQANTGELFFGEGSRLTVL.

This clone has only a few counts. The CDR3 DNA is TGCAGCGTTGAGGGTACCCTCTATGGCTACACCTTC. Its translation is CSVEGTLYGYTF. The chain couples TRBV29-1 to TRBJ1-2, with D unresolved. Per the germline V gene, CDR1 is SQVTM and CDR2 is ANQGSEA. This CDR3 is 12 amino acids long. Trimming took 3 bases from V and 4 from J, leaving 9 bases between them.

This clone occurred a few times. This sequence joins TRBV5-4 and TRBJ2-5; D remains ambiguous. Germline-derived CDR1 and CDR2 are SGHNT and YYREEE (reference sequence). The CDR3 extends over 16 amino acids. V dropped 4 bases and J dropped 2 bases, with 18 bases sitting between them. In DNA, the CDR3 is TGTGCCAGCAGCCCCCCCGATGGGCTGAATCAAGAGACCCAGTACTTC. Translation gives CASSPPDGLNQETQYF. Using reference TRBV5-4 and TRBJ2-5 for the parts outside the CDR3, the full variable domain is ETGVTQSPTHLIKTRGQQVTLRCSSQSGHNTVSWYQQALGQGPQFIFQYYREEENGRGNFPPRFSGLQFPNYSSELNVNALELDDSALYLCASSPPDGLNQETQYFGPGTRLLVL.

This clone has more than one count but fewer than ten. The chain links TRBV7-7 to TRBJ2-2, with TRBD1 identical over 10 bases. Trimming cost V 5 bases and J 7 bases; bases outside gene matches: 7. The germline V gene has CDR1 SSHAT and CDR2 FNYEAQ (reference sequence). This CDR3 contains 15 residues. The CDR3 DNA reads TGTGCCAGCAGCACCGGGACAGGGGTCATCGGGGAGCTGTTTTTT. Translated: CASSTGTGVIGELFF.

This clone has a handful of counts. This sequence joins TRBV19 and TRBJ2-1; D is uncertain. CDR3 length equals 15 residues. V lost 5 bases and J lost 8, with 19 bases in between. Germline V CDR1 and CDR2: LNHDA, SQIVND (reference sequence). CDR3 region: CASSAPGLPLDEQFF. Here the CDR3 DNA reads TGTGCCAGTAGTGCTCCGGGCCTCCCCTTGGATGAGCAGTTCTTC.

V is TRBV30 and J is TRBJ2-2, with D possibly being TRBD2 (6 bases). From germline, CDR1 is GTSNPN and CDR2 SVGIG (reference sequence). V dropped 4 bases and J dropped 4 bases, with 16 bases sitting between them. CDR3 length equals 15 residues. The CDR3 loop is CAWTATSGSTGELFF. The CDR3 DNA reads as TGTGCCTGGACCGCCACTTCCGGGAGCACCGGGGAGCTGTTTTTT.

This chain connects TRBV10-3 to TRBJ1-1, with 9 bases fitting TRBD1. The germline V gene encodes CDR1 ENHRY and CDR2 SYGVKD. The junction had 8 bases not matched to a gene; V was cut back by 8 bases and J by 4 bases. CDR3 length: 14 amino acids. CDR3 nucleotide sequence: TGTGCCATCGGAACAGGGGGCGCGGGCACTGAAGCTTTCTTT. Protein product: CAIGTGGAGTEAFF.

This chain links TRBV4-1 with TRBJ2-2; unclear D gene. Germline V CDR1 and CDR2: MGHRA, YSYEKL. This CDR3 region has 18 residues. V was cut by 3 bases and J by 2 bases, with 19 bases left in between. CDR3 sequence reads: CASSQDDTRTANTGELFF. CDR3 bases: TGCGCCAGCAGCCAGGACGACACACGTACCGCTAACACCGGGGAGCTGTTTTTT.

V and J are TRBV5-1 and TRBJ1-1, with 7 bases that match TRBD1. J was trimmed by 1 base and V by 3 bases; bases with no gene match: 0. From germline, CDR1 is SGHRS and CDR2 YFSETQ. The CDR3 is made up of 13 amino acids. DNA for the CDR3: TGCGCCAGCAGCTGGGACAGGAACACTGAAGCTTTCTTT. Translation gives CASSWDRNTEAFF.

J is TRBJ2-1 and V is TRBV30, with TRBD2 identical over 8 bases. The CDR3 covers 15 residues. The germline V gene encodes CDR1 GTSNPN and CDR2 SVGIG (reference sequence). After removal of 0 bases from V and 9 bases from J, the junction contained 10 bases not matched to a gene. CDR3 residues: CAWSVSGTRVGEQFF. The CDR3 DNA reads as TGTGCCTGGAGTGTTTCCGGGACTAGGGTCGGTGAGCAGTTCTTC.

This chain connects TRBV7-2 to TRBJ2-7; 9 bases are shared with TRBD2. Germline CDR1 reads SGHTA; CDR2 reads FQGNSA. This CDR3 contains 15 residues. V shed 5 bases and J 4 bases; nucleotides not matched to a gene: 9. CDR3 in amino acids: CASSPASGARYEQYF. The CDR3 DNA reads TGTGCCAGCAGCCCGGCTAGCGGGGCAAGGTACGAGCAGTACTTC.

In this sample, this clone turned up a few times. V and J are TRBV4-1 and TRBJ2-7, with no clear D. The germline V gene has CDR1 MGHRA and CDR2 YSYEKL. The CDR3 runs to 14 residues. Between the trimmed V and J ends, which lost 0 bases and 2 bases, there was a span of 8 bases. The CDR3 protein is CASSQDHGPYEQYF. CDR3 sequence (DNA): TGCGCCAGCAGCCAAGACCACGGACCCTACGAGCAGTACTTC.

This clone was counted a few times. The chain has TRBV30 and TRBJ1-5, with 8 bases identical to TRBD1. CDR1 GTSNPN and CDR2 SVGIG come from the germline V gene (reference sequence). The CDR3 is 14 residues long. The ends lost 6 bases at V and 5 bases at J; junction bases unmatched: 9. CDR3 nucleotides: TGTGCCTGCCAGACAGGGGCAGGGGATCAGCCCCAGCATTTT. It encodes CACQTGAGDQPQHF. Variable domain in full (rest from reference TRBV30 and TRBJ1-5): SQTIHQWPATLVQPVGSPLSLECTVEGTSNPNLYWYRQAAGRGLQLLFYSVGIGQISSEVPQNLSASRPQDRQFILSSKKLLLSDSGFYLCACQTGAGDQPQHFGDGTRLSIL.

This sequence joins TRBV5-1 and TRBJ1-2, with D possibly matching TRBD1 (6 bases). Deletions cut 4 bases from V and 2 bases from J, with 12 bases between. CDR1 is SGHRS and CDR2 is YFSETQ in the germline V gene. CDR3 length equals 14 residues. The CDR3 loop is CASSPWTANYGYTF. The CDR3 region has the DNA TGCGCCAGCAGCCCTTGGACAGCCAACTATGGCTACACCTTC.

In its sample, this clone was seen a few times. The J gene is TRBJ2-5, the V gene TRBV11-2; D might be TRBD2 (5 bases). CDR3 length: 12 residues. The ends were cut back, 5 bases at V and 4 bases at J, with 8 bases in the middle. Per germline, CDR1 SGHAT and CDR2 FQNNGV. Written as DNA, the CDR3 is TGTGCCAGCAGCCAAGAGGGAGAGACCCAGTACTTC. Protein sequence: CASSQEGETQYF.

This chain links TRBV5-4 with TRBJ1-2; 7 nucleotides match TRBD1. Losses at the gene ends were 4 bases for V and 5 bases for J; bases not matched to a gene: 5. Germline loops: CDR1 SGHNT, CDR2 YYREEE (reference sequence). There are 13 residues in the CDR3. Here the CDR3 reads CASSRGTEYGYTF. The CDR3 DNA is TGTGCCAGCAGCCGTGGGACAGAATATGGCTACACCTTC. The full variable domain, with the rest looked up from reference TRBV5-4 and TRBJ1-2, is ETGVTQSPTHLIKTRGQQVTLRCSSQSGHNTVSWYQQALGQGPQFIFQYYREEENGRGNFPPRFSGLQFPNYSSELNVNALELDDSALYLCASSRGTEYGYTFGSGTRLTVV.

The table lists this clone with a few counts. This chain connects TRBV4-1 to TRBJ2-1; 7 bases are shared with TRBD1. The CDR3 covers 16 residues. From germline, CDR1 is MGHRA and CDR2 YSYEKL. The junction had 8 bases not matched to a gene; V was cut back by 1 base and J by 5 bases. CDR3 region: CASSQGQPGQHNEQFF. CDR3 coding DNA: TGCGCCAGCAGCCAAGGCCAACCGGGACAGCACAATGAGCAGTTCTTC.

This clone showed up just a few times. The rearrangement joins TRBV25-1 to TRBJ2-3; the D gene is possibly TRBD1 (6 bases). The germline V and J ends were trimmed by 2 bases and 2 bases, with 14 bases remaining between them. Per the germline V gene, CDR1 is MGHDK and CDR2 is SYGVNS. The CDR3 is 16 residues long. The chain's CDR3 is CASSEVGRGNTDTQYF. CDR3 coding DNA: TGTGCCAGCAGTGAAGTCGGCAGGGGAAACACAGATACGCAGTATTTT.